A single sample is the source of the 25 T cell receptor beta chains below, sequenced in a study of T cells in Graves' hyperthyroidism and ophthalmopathy. TCR beta CDR3 regions were amplified from RNA. TCR CDR3 regions were first amplified by RT-PCR with HTBI primers. TCRdb re-analysed the multiplex PCR reads in MiXCR, keeping a single row per CDR3 protein. This table holds 600,000 to 650,000 distinct CDR3 sequences, around 15% found once. Sequenced: blood. These receptors were obtained from a woman aged 25 to 39 with Graves' hyperthyroidism.

This clonotype was recorded at least ten times. This chain joins TRBV7-2 and TRBJ1-2; D unclear. The CDR3 runs 14 residues. Germline CDR1 and CDR2: SGHTA and FQGNSA. V lost 0 bases and J 5 bases, leaving 10 bases between the germline ends. The chain's CDR3 is CASSLALIGYGYTF. CDR3 DNA: TGTGCCAGCAGCTTAGCGCTAATCGGGTATGGCTACACCTTC.

The gene calls are TRBV13 and TRBJ1-4, with D uncertain. Trimming took 3 bases from V and 4 from J, leaving 21 bases between them. There are 18 residues in the CDR3. Per germline, CDR1 PRHDT and CDR2 FYEKMQ (reference sequence). DNA of the CDR3: TGTGCCAGCAGCTTTGGGTTCCGGAAGGGAGGGAATAATGAAAAACTGTTTTTT. This gives the protein CASSFGFRKGGNNEKLFF. Combining the CDR3 with reference TRBV13 and TRBJ1-4 gives the whole variable domain AAGVIQSPRHLIKEKRETATLKCYPIPRHDTVYWYQQGPGQDPQFLISFYEKMQSDKGSIPDRFSAQQFSDYHSELNMSSLELGDSALYFCASSFGFRKGGNNEKLFFGSGTQLSVL.

This rearrangement joins TRBV24-1 to TRBJ2-2; TRBD2 agrees at 10 bases. Germline V gene data show CDR1 as KGHDR and CDR2 as SFDVKD. The J segment lost 1 base and the V segment lost 6 bases, leaving 7 bases of the junction unmatched. The CDR3 totals 17 residues. The CDR3 here is CATSTLAGAKNTGELFF. DNA of the CDR3: TGTGCCACCAGTACGCTAGCGGGAGCTAAGAACACCGGGGAGCTGTTTTTT.

DNA of the CDR3: TGTGCCAGCAGTTTATTTTATGCGAACACTGAAGCTTTCTTT. This sequence encodes CASSLFYANTEAFF. The J gene is TRBJ1-1, the V gene TRBV28; unclear D gene. The CDR3 is 14 amino acids. CDR1 is MDHEN and CDR2 is SYDVKM in the germline V gene. V was clipped by 1 base and J by 1 base, with 7 bases between them.

This rearrangement joins TRBV20-1 to TRBJ1-2, with TRBD1 matching 8 bases. CDR1 and CDR2 (germline): DFQATT, SNEGSKA (reference sequence). V trimming: 6 bases; J trimming: 2 bases; junction bases outside the gene matches: 8. The CDR3 length is 14 residues. The CDR3 protein is CSATVGQGNYGYTF. The CDR3, as DNA: TGCAGTGCGACCGTAGGACAGGGCAACTATGGCTACACCTTC.

This clonotype was seen repeatedly, ten times or more. This chain uses TRBV12-5 with TRBJ1-5; the D is unclear. With 1 base removed from V and 2 bases from J, the gap between germline ends came to 9 bases. The CDR3 extends over 15 amino acids. Germline V gene data show CDR1 as LGHNT and CDR2 as FRNRAP. The CDR3, as DNA: TGTGCTAGTGGTTTGGGCGAAGCAGGCAATCAGCCCCAGCATTTT. It codes for CASGLGEAGNQPQHF. The complete variable domain, with remaining parts taken from reference TRBV12-5 and TRBJ1-5, reads DARVTQTPRHKVTEMGQEVTMRCQPILGHNTVFWYRQTMMQGLELLAYFRNRAPLDDSGMPKDRFSAEMPDATLATLKIQPSEPRDSAVYFCASGLGEAGNQPQHFGDGTRLSIL.

The J gene is TRBJ1-3, the V gene TRBV6-2 or TRBV6-3, with D possibly TRBD1 on 6 matching bases. The CDR3 runs to 15 residues. The germline CDR1 and CDR2 sequences are MNHEY and SVGEGT. The V and J ends lost 5 bases and 1 base respectively, with 12 bases between them. The CDR3 DNA follows: TGTGCCAGCAGTAAACCCAGGGGATCTGGAAACACCATATATTTT. This translates into CASSKPRGSGNTIYF.

This rearrangement joins TRBV6-2 or TRBV6-3 to TRBJ1-1; D possibly corresponds to TRBD1 (5 bases). The CDR3 loop spans 13 amino acids. Trimming removed 6 bases at V and 11 bases at J, with 19 bases between. CDR1 MNHEY and CDR2 SVGEGT come from the germline V gene. The CDR3 loop is CASSHGPFWGAFF. The DNA for the CDR3 is TGTGCCAGCAGCCACGGGCCTTTCTGGGGGGCTTTCTTT.

This clonotype was observed a handful of times. The V gene is TRBV29-1, the J gene TRBJ2-3; no definite D call. V gave up 5 bases and J gave up 5 bases, with 8 bases separating them. The germline V gene has CDR1 SQVTM and CDR2 ANQGSEA. This CDR3 has 11 amino acids. The CDR3 sequence is CSVMIGDTQYF. The CDR3 bases are TGCAGCGTTATGATCGGAGATACGCAGTATTTT.

This clonotype was counted between two and nine times. The DNA for the CDR3 is TGTGCCAGCAGAGCAGGGGTATCGGGCAATCAGCCCCAGCATTTT. As protein: CASRAGVSGNQPQHF. The V gene is TRBV6-1, the J gene TRBJ1-5, with D possibly matching TRBD1 (6 bases). CDR3 size: 15 residues. Germline-derived CDR1 and CDR2 are MNHNS and SASEGT. The ends were cut back, 6 bases at V and 2 bases at J, with 14 bases in the middle.

Remarks on this clonotype: A much larger clonotype is one base distant, so this may be a read error. This sequence joins TRBV6-1 and TRBJ1-1; D is possibly TRBD1 (5 bases). The CDR3 is 17 residues long. CDR1 and CDR2 from the germline V gene are MNHNS and SASEGT. The V and J ends lost 6 bases and 4 bases respectively, with 24 bases between them. CDR3 coding DNA: TGTGCCAGCAGGGCGACTATTCTAAAACAGGAGGTCACTGAAGCTTTCTTT. Translating gives CASRATILKQEVTEAFF.

V is TRBV9 and J is TRBJ2-5; 7 nucleotides align to TRBD1. Per the germline V gene, CDR1 is SGDLS and CDR2 is YYNGEE. V lost 4 bases to trimming and J lost 5 bases; unmatched junction nucleotides: 8. The CDR3 contains 14 residues. CDR3 residues: CASSPPTGEETQYF. Here the CDR3 DNA reads TGTGCCAGCAGCCCCCCCACAGGGGAGGAGACCCAGTACTTC.

This clonotype has ten or more counts. This chain uses TRBV7-8 with TRBJ2-5, with D unclear. Per germline, CDR1 SGHVS and CDR2 FQNEAQ. V was pared by 6 bases and J by 5 bases, with 7 bases between. The CDR3 length is 11 residues. As DNA, the CDR3 is TGTGCCAGCAGTCCCAGGGAGACCCAGTACTTC. This codes for CASSPRETQYF.

This clonotype was picked up a small number of times. J is TRBJ1-5 and V is TRBV12-3 or TRBV12-4; unclear D gene. The ends were cut back, 3 bases at V and 4 bases at J, with 10 bases in the middle. The CDR3 consists of 14 residues. DNA for the CDR3: TGTGCCAGCAGTTTTGCTATGGGAAATCAGCCCCAGCATTTT. It translates to CASSFAMGNQPQHF.

Many counts were recorded for this clonotype. V usage is TRBV28 and J usage is TRBJ2-7, with 15 bases fitting TRBD2. This CDR3 has 22 residues. Germline V lookup: CDR1 MDHEN, CDR2 SYDVKM. The J segment lost 3 bases and the V segment lost 1 base, leaving 19 bases of the junction unmatched. CDR3 nucleotides: TGTGCCAGCAGTTTATTCGGGTCCAAGGGACTAGCGGGAGGAGGCGGTCTCTACGAGCAGTACTTC. The encoded protein is CASSLFGSKGLAGGGGLYEQYF.

The chain uses TRBV19 and TRBJ2-7, with 11 nucleotides matching TRBD2. This CDR3 comprises 16 residues. Germline-derived CDR1 and CDR2 are LNHDA and SQIVND (reference sequence). Trimming took 7 bases from V and 2 from J; bases not matched to a gene: 10. CDR3 sequence reads: CASNPAGLADPYEQYF. The CDR3 DNA is TGTGCCAGTAATCCGGCGGGACTAGCGGACCCCTACGAGCAGTACTTC.

There are many counts of this clonotype. CDR3 DNA sequence: TGTGCCAGCAGCCGCTATAACAGGGCCAACGGGGAGCTGTTTTTT. This translates into CASSRYNRANGELFF. The chain is built from TRBV3-1 and TRBJ2-2; possibly TRBD1 for D (6 bases). V shed 4 bases and J shed 7 bases, with 16 bases lying between them. The CDR3 totals 15 residues. CDR1 LGHDT and CDR2 YNNKEL come from the germline V gene (reference sequence).

The V gene is TRBV6-2 or TRBV6-3, the J gene TRBJ2-7; TRBD2 matches at 15 bases. Germline V lookup: CDR1 MNHEY, CDR2 SVGEGT. V was clipped by 2 bases and J by 9 bases; unmatched bases: 11. This CDR3 region has 17 residues. Written as DNA, the CDR3 is TGTGCCAGCAGTTACAGCGCACCGGGACTAGCGGGAGGCGGGCAGTACTTC. Its translation is CASSYSAPGLAGGGQYF.

This clonotype was detected a few times. The chain uses TRBV2 and TRBJ2-2, with 10 bases fitting TRBD1. In germline, CDR1 is SNHLY, CDR2 FYNNEI. The CDR3 runs to 15 residues. Losses at the gene ends were 6 bases for V and 4 bases for J; bases not matched to a gene: 5. CDR3 sequence: CASRPGQGPTGELFF. CDR3 DNA: TGTGCCAGCAGGCCGGGACAGGGGCCCACCGGGGAGCTGTTTTTT.

The gene calls are TRBV19 and TRBJ2-7, with 8 bases matching TRBD1. Germline V gene lookup returns CDR1 LNHDA and CDR2 SQIVND (reference sequence). Trimming at V came to 6 bases and at J to 6 bases, leaving 13 bases not matched to a gene. This CDR3 has 15 amino acids. CDR3 residues: CASRGLGQVGSEQYF. The CDR3 nucleotides read TGTGCCAGTAGAGGCTTGGGACAGGTGGGTAGCGAGCAGTACTTC.

There are many counts of this clonotype. The gene calls are TRBV29-1 and TRBJ1-2; D gene ambiguous. The CDR3 is 12 amino acids. V lost 4 bases, J lost 8 bases, and 14 bases lay in between. Germline loops: CDR1 SQVTM, CDR2 ANQGSEA. The CDR3 loop is CSVVLGNRGYTF. The CDR3 DNA reads TGCAGCGTTGTATTAGGGAATCGGGGCTACACCTTC.

This clonotype was seen a handful of times. The V call is TRBV7-3, the J call TRBJ2-2; 7 bases are shared with TRBD2. Unmatched junction bases numbered 6, after V lost 5 bases and J lost 6 bases. The CDR3 totals 14 residues. Germline V gene sequence: CDR1 SGHTA, CDR2 FQGTGA. CDR3: CASSVTGGPGELFF. The CDR3, as DNA: TGTGCCAGCAGCGTGACGGGAGGTCCCGGGGAGCTGTTTTTT. The full variable domain, completed using reference TRBV7-3 and TRBJ2-2, is GAGVSQTPSNKVTEKGKYVELRCDPISGHTALYWYRQSLGQGPEFLIYFQGTGAADDSGLPNDRFFAVRPEGSVSTLKIQRTERGDSAVYLCASSVTGGPGELFFGEGSRLTVL.

This clonotype was picked up one time. A read error may produce the germline difference seen at one junction end. The chain is built from TRBV2 and TRBJ2-5, with 7 bases that match TRBD1. Germline assignment: CDR1 SNHLY and CDR2 FYNNEI. The CDR3 sequence is 16 residues long. Here the CDR3 DNA reads TGTGCCAGCAGCTCTCATATAGACAGGGTCCAAGAGGCCCAGTACTTC. It specifies CASSSHIDRVQEAQYF.

This chain uses TRBV12-3 or TRBV12-4 with TRBJ1-2; D uncertain. V was cut by 3 bases and J by 3 bases, with 8 bases left in between. This CDR3 is 13 amino acids long. This CDR3 reads CASSFGSYYGYTF. CDR3 coding DNA: TGTGCCAGCAGTTTTGGGAGTTACTATGGCTACACCTTC.

The CDR3, as DNA: TGCGCCAGCAGTCCAAGGTTCGTGGCTAGCACAGATACGCAGTATTTT. Protein: CASSPRFVASTDTQYF. The chain recombines TRBV5-1 with TRBJ2-3, with D hard to call. Germline lookup yields CDR1 SGHRS and CDR2 YFSETQ. The V gene lost 5 bases and the J gene lost 0 bases, with 16 bases spanning the gap. This CDR3 is 16 amino acids long.